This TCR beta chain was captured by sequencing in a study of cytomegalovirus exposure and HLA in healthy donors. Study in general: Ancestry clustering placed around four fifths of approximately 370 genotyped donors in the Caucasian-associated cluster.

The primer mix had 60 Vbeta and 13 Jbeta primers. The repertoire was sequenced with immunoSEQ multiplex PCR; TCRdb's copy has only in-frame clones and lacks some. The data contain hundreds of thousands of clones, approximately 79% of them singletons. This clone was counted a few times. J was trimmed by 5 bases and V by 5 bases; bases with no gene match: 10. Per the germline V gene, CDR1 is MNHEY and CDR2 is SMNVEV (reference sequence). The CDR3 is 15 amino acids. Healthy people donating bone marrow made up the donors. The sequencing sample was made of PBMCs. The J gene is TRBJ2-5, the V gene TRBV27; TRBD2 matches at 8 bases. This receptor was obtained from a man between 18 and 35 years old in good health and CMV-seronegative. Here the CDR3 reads CASSPGGGGLETQYF. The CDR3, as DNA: TGTGCCAGCAGTCCGGGAGGGGGGGGTTTGGAGACCCAGTACTTC.